Detailed here is one TCR beta chain. Its antigen is currently not known. No base qualities exist here, and no much larger clone lies one base off it. Library method: 5' RACE. The data were produced on an Illumina HiSeq 2500. A second PCR of roughly 6 to 11 cycles was performed with a sample-barcoded 5' primer and a J-beta primer mix. A template-switch 5' adaptor carrying 12 random nucleotides introduced a unique molecular identifier onto each TCR beta cDNA molecule. Each sample yielded at least 2.5 million CDR3-containing paired-end reads. The Mint cDNA synthesis kit, primed by a TRBC-specific oligonucleotide, was used to synthesize first-strand cDNA from all RNA. After uracil-DNA glycosylase treatment, a first 18-cycle PCR used universal primers M1SS and BC2_uni_R on all cDNA. Turning to the authors' computational methods: For normalization, 1 million high-quality reads, each with a distinct molecular identifier, were randomly selected from each sample. Instead of being binned into consensus sequences, reads with shared molecular identifiers were discarded. MiTCR, with a Q25 quality threshold and the strictest error-elimination algorithm, was used for CDR3 identification, clonotype clustering and error correction. A nonparametric unseen species model with Euler transformation was used to estimate lower-bound total TCR beta diversity. The raw public data were reprocessed by TCRdb itself: fastp quality trimming at Q25, MiXCR clonotype calling, in-frame beta chains only. Identical CDR3 proteins give one entry, which carries the most common genes and DNA. The V and J calls reflect TCRdb's pipeline rather than the authors' work. The sample profile shows over 950,000 distinct CDR3 sequences; more than 30% of them were found once. Clones ranked in the top ten supply about 12% of the sample.

The 39 donors, aged about 6 to 100 years, were systemically healthy Caucasian individuals from Russia. Each donor gave approximately 9.4 milliliters of peripheral blood, drawn into EDTA-treated Vacutainer tubes. Ficoll-Paque density-gradient centrifugation was used to isolate PBMCs, with at least 6 million obtained per sample. Trizol reagent was used to extract total RNA from PBMCs, with at least 6 micrograms per sample. The percentages of naive CD45RAhigh/CD27high T cells were determined by flow cytometry on a PBMC aliquot from every donor. The entry originates in a study of blood T cells in healthy people across ages (dated by TCRdb to between 2014 and 2017). Describing the broader study: In model experiments, template switching captured roughly one uniquely barcoded TCR beta cDNA molecule for every two T cells. Donors of different ages were randomly distributed across sequencing lanes to avoid experimental bias. The study measured age-related changes in TCR beta repertoire diversity using deep sequencing normalized with unique cDNA molecular identifiers. For two donors (one aged 18 to 29 and one aged 80 or older), the study analyzed two additional independent replicas of 1 million unique cDNA reads from the same blood draw. The donors were divided into four age groups: young (average approximately 17 years), middle-aged (about 39), aged (about 60) and long-lived (82).

Here is what the overall study found, with its caveats: Estimates of total diversity based on one million sequenced T cells were regarded as lower bounds and as underestimates. Compared with the aged group, the long-lived group had more naive CD4+ T cells, fewer expanded clones and increased TCR diversity, a pattern suggesting age selection. A strong correlation was found between observed TCR beta diversity and the percentage of naive T cells measured by flow cytometry. Donor CMV infection status was unknown, potentially confounding age-related changes in expanded clonotypes. Because profiling used bulk unsorted PBMCs, naive and antigen-experienced compartments could not be compared conclusively. Observed TCR beta diversity per million T cells fell roughly linearly with age, and a significant reduction was already apparent by age roughly 40.

Looking up the germline V gene yields CDR1 SGHTA and CDR2 FQGNSA. Trimming removed 5 bases from V and 10 bases from J, leaving 21 bases between the germline ends. The CDR3 numbers 16 residues from cysteine through phenylalanine. Just CDR3 DNA is preserved here, 48 bases in frame from base 1. The source material was blood. The sequence was collected from a man aged 18 to 29 in good health. This sequence uses TRBV7-2 and TRBJ1-6; 5 matching bases give a weak D call of TRBD1. The nucleotides are TGTGCCAGCAGCCCAGACGTGAGGGGTGTCCGCTCACCCCTCCACTTT. Its protein is CASSPDVRGVRSPLHF. The CDR3, completed at both ends by the reference TRBV7-2 and TRBJ1-6 genes, gives the full variable domain GAGVSQSPSNKVTEKGKDVELRCDPISGHTALYWYRQSLGQGLEFLIYFQGNSAPDKSGLPSDRFSAERTGGSVSTLTIQRTQQEDSAVYLCASSPDVRGVRSPLHFGNGTRLTVT.